This TCR beta chain was identified during a study of T cell repertoires in cytomegalovirus infection. Study context: A matching HLA type, together with CMV infection, was signaled by public TCR beta signatures.

The germline CDR1 and CDR2 sequences are LNHDA and SQIVND (reference sequence). The length of the CDR3 is 15 residues. Trimming left V 2 bases short and J 3 bases short, with 11 bases between. TCRdb re-called the reads through MiXCR, storing one row per CDR3 protein. Among approximately 500,000 distinct CDR3 sequences listed, 33% were seen once. This clonotype has only a few counts. Its antigen remains unidentified. The sample consisted of cultured PBMCs, taken from culture after CMV antigen stimulation. The gene calls are TRBV19 and TRBJ1-5; D is undetermined. The receptor's source is a human donor in good health (CMV status not recorded). Some clones in this sample may be carry-over from other donors' samples. CDR3 DNA sequence: TGTGCCAGTAGTATATGCCCACGGCCCAATCAGCCCCAGCATTTT. As protein: CASSICPRPNQPQHF.